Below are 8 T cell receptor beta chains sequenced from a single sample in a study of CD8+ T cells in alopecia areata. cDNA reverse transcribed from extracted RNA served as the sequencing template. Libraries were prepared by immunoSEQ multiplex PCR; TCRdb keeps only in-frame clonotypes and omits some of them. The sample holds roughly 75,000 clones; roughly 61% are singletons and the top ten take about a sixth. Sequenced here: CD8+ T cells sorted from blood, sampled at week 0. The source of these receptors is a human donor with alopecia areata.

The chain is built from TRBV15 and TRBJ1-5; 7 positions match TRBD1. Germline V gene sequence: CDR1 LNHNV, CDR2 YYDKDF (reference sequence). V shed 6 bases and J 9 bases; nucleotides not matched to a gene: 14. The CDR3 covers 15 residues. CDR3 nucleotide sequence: TGTGCCACCAGTTCCGACAGGGCACAATCACGGCCCCAGCATTTT. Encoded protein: CATSSDRAQSRPQHF.

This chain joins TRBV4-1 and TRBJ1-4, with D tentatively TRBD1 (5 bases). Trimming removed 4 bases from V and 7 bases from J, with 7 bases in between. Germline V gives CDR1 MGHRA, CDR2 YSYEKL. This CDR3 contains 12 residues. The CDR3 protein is CASSRDFEKLFF. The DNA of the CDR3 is TGCGCCAGCAGCCGGGACTTTGAAAAACTGTTTTTT.

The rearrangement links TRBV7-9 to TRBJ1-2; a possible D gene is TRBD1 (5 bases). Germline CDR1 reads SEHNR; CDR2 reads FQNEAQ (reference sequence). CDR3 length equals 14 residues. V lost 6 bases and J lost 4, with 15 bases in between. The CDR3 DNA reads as TGTGCCAGCAGACCGGGACGCGGCCGCTATGGCTACACCTTC. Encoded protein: CASRPGRGRYGYTF.

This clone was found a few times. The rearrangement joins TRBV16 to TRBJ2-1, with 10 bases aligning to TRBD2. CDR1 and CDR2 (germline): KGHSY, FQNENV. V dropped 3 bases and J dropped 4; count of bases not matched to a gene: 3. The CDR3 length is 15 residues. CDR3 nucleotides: TGTGCCAGCAGCCATAGCGGGAGGTTTTACAATGAGCAGTTCTTC. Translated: CASSHSGRFYNEQFF.

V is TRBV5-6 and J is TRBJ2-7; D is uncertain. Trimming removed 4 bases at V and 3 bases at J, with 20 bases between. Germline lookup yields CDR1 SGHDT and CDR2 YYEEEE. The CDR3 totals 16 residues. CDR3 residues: CASSAPYTTIYYEQYF. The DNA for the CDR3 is TGTGCCAGCAGCGCCCCTTACACGACCATCTACTACGAGCAGTACTTC.

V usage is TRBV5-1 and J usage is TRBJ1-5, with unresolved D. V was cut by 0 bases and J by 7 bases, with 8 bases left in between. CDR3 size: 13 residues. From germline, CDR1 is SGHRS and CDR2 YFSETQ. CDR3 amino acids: CASSLGPGQPQHF. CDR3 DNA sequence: TGCGCCAGCAGCTTGGGACCGGGACAGCCCCAGCATTTT.

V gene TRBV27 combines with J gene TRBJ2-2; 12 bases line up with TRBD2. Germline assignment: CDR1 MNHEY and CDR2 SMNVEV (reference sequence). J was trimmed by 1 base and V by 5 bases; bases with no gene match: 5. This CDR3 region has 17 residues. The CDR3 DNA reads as TGTGCCAGCAGTCTGACTAGCGGGGGAAGGAACACCGGGGAGCTGTTTTTT. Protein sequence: CASSLTSGGRNTGELFF.

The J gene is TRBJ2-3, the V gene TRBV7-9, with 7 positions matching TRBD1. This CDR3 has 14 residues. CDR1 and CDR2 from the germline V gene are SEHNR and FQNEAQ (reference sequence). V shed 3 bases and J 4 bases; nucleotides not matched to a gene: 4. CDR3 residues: CASSFKGAADTQYF. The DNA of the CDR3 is TGTGCCAGCAGCTTCAAGGGGGCTGCAGATACGCAGTATTTT.